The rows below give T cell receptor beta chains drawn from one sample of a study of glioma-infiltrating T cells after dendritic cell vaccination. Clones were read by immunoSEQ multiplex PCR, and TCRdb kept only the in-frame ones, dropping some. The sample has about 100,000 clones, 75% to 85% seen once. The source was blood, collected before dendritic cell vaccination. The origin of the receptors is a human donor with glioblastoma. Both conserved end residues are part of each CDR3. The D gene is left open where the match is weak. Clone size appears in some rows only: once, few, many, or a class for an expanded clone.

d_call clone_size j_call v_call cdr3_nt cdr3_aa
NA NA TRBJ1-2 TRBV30 TGTGCCTGGAGTGTACCGCCCAGGGGTAACTATGGCTACACCTTC CAWSVPPRGNYGYTF
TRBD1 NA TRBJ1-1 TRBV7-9 TGTGCCAGCAGCCACCGAGGGACAGGGGAAACTGAAGCTTTCTTT CASSHRGTGETEAFF
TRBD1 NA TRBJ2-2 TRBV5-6 TGTGCCAGCAGCTTTGGAATGACAGGGGACACCGGGGAGCTGTTTTTT CASSFGMTGDTGELFF
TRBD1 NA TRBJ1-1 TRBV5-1 TGCGCCAGCAGCTTGGCAGGGGGGACGAACACTGAAGCTTTCTTT CASSLAGGTNTEAFF
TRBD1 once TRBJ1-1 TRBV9 TGTGCCAGCAGCGTAGGGACAGGCTACACTGAAGCTTTCTTT CASSVGTGYTEAFF
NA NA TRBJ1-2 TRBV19 TGTGCCAGTAGTATGGAGTCGCAGGGATACTATGGCTACACCTTC CASSMESQGYYGYTF
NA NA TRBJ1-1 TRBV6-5 TGTGCCAGCACCAACCCGTCGGGGGGGGACACTGAAGCTTTCTTT CASTNPSGGDTEAFF
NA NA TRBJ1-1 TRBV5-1 TGCGCCAGCAGATCCTCAGGGAACTACCCAATGAACACTGAAGCTTTCTTT CASRSSGNYPMNTEAFF
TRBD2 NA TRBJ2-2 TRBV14 TGTGCCAGCAGCCGATGGGGGGGCACCGGGGAGCTGTTTTTT CASSRWGGTGELFF
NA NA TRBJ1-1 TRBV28 TGTGCCAGCACCCGGGGCGGGGAGAACACTGAAGCTTTCTTT CASTRGGENTEAFF
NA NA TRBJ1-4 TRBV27 TGTGCCAGCAGTTTCTCCGGTGAAAAACTGTTTTTT CASSFSGEKLFF
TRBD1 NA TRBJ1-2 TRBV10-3 TGTGCCATCAGTCGAACAGGGGTCGGCTACACCTTC CAISRTGVGYTF
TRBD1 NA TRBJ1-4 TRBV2 TGTGCCAGCACGCCAGGGGGTGAAAAACTGTTTTTT CASTPGGEKLFF
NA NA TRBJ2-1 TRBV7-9 TGTGCCAGCAGCCCCGGGACTTCTTACAATGAGCAGTTCTTC CASSPGTSYNEQFF
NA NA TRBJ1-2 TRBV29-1 TGCAGCGTTGTAGGGGGGGCAAAGGGCTACACCTTC CSVVGGAKGYTF
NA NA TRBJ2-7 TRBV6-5 TGTGCCAGCAGTTACTCGACCTCGGGAGAGCAGTACTTC CASSYSTSGEQYF
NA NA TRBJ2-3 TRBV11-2 TGTGCCAGCAGCTTAGAAATGCTAGCCCAGGCAGATACGCAGTATTTT CASSLEMLAQADTQYF
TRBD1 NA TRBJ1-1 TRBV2 TGTGCCACACAAGAACAGGGGGCGAGCTCTGAAGCTTTCTTT CATQEQGASSEAFF
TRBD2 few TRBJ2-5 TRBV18 TGTGCCAGCTCACCGTTAAGAGCGGGAGGCCCACAAGAGACCCAGTACTTC CASSPLRAGGPQETQYF